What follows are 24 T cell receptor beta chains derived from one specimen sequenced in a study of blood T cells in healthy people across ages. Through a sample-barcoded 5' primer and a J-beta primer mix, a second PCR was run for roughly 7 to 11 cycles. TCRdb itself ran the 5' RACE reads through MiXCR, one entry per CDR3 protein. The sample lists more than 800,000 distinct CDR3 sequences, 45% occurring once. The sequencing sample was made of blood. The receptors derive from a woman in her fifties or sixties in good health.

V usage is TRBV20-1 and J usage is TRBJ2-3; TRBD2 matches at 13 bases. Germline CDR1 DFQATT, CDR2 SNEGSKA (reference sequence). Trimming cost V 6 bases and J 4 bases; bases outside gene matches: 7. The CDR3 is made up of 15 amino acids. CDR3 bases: TGCAGTGCAACCGCACTAGCGGGGGGGGCAGATACGCAGTATTTT. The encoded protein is CSATALAGGADTQYF.

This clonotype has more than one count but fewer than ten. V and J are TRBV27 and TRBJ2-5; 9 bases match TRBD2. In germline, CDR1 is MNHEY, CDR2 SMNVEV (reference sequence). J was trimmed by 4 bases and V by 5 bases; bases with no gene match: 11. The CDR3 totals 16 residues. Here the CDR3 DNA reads TGTGCCAGCAGTCCAAGAGCGGGAGGTTCCAGAGAGACCCAGTACTTC. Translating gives CASSPRAGGSRETQYF.

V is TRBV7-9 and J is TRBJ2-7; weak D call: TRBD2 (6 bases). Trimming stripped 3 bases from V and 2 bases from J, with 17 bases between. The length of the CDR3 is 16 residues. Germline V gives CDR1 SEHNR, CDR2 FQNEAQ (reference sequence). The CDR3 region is CASSFYLGGIPYEQYF. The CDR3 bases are TGTGCCAGCAGCTTCTACCTTGGCGGGATCCCCTACGAGCAGTACTTC.

CDR3 protein: CAIRGLAGNEQYF. In DNA form, the CDR3 reads TGTGCCATCAGGGGACTAGCGGGGAATGAGCAGTACTTC. The J gene is TRBJ2-5, the V gene TRBV10-3; 13 bases match TRBD2. CDR3 length equals 13 residues. Unmatched junction bases numbered 6, after V lost 6 bases and J lost 11 bases. Looked up from germline, CDR1 is ENHRY and CDR2 is SYGVKD.

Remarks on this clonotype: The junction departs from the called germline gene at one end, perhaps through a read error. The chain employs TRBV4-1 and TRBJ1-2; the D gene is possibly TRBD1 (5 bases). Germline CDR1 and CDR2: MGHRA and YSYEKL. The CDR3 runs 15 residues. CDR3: CACSLTPGTLYGYTF. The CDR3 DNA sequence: TGCGCCTGCAGCCTTACCCCAGGGACCCTCTATGGCTACACCTTC.

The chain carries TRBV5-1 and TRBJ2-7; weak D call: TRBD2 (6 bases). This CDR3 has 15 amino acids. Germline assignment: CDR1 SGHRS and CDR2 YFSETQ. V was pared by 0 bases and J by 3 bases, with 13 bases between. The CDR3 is CASSLGGGTDYEQYF. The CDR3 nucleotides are TGCGCCAGCAGCTTGGGCGGCGGGACGGACTACGAGCAGTACTTC.

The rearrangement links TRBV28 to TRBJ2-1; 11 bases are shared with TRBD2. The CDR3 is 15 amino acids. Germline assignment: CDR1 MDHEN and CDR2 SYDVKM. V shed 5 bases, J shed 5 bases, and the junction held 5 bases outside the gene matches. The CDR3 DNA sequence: TGTGCCAGCAGTCTACCGGGACTAGCGGACAATGAGCAGTTCTTC. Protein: CASSLPGLADNEQFF.

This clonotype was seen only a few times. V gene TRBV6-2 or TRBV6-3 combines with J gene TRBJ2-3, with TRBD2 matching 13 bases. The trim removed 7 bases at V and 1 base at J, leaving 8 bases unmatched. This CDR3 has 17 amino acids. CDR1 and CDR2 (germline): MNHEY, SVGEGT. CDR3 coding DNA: TGTGCCAGCACCTGGACTAGCGGGAGATCCGGCACAGATACGCAGTATTTT. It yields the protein CASTWTSGRSGTDTQYF.

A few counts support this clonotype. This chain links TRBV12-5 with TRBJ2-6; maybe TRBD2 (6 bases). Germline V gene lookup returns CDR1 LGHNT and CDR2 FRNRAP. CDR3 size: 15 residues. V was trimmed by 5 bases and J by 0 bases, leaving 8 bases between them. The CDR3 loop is CASGPGVSGANVLTF. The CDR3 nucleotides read TGTGCTAGTGGTCCGGGAGTCTCTGGGGCCAACGTCCTGACTTTC.

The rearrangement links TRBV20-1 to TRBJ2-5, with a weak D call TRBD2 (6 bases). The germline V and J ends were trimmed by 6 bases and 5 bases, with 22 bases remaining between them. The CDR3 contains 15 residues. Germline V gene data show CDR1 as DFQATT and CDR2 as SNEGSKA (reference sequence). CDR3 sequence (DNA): TGCAGTGCGCAGGGTAGGGGTGGGAGGCGGGAGACCCAGTACTTC. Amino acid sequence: CSAQGRGGRRETQYF.

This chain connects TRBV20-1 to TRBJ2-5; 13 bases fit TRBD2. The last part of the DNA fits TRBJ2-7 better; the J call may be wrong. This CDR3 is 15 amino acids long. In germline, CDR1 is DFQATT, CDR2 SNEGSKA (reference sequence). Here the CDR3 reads CSAPLLAGGPGEQYF. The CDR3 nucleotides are TGCAGTGCTCCGTTACTAGCGGGAGGGCCTGGCGAGCAGTACTTC.

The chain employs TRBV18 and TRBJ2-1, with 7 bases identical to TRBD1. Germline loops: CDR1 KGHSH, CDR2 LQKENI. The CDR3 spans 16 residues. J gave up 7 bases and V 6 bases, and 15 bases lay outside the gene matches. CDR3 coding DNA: TGTGCCAGCTCTTCTCAACCCGGGACAGTGAAGAATGAGCAGTTCTTC. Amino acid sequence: CASSSQPGTVKNEQFF.

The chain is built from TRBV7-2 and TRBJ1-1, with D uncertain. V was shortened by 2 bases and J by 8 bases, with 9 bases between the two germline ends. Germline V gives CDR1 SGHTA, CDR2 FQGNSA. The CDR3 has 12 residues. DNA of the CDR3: TGTGCCAGCAGCTTAAATGAGGTCGAAGCTTTCTTT. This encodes CASSLNEVEAFF.

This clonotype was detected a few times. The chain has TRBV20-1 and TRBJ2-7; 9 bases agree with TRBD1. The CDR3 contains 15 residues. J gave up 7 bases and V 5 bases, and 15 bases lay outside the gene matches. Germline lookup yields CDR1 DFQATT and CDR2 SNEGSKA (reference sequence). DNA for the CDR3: TGCAGTGCTTCTCCTCCGGGACAGGGATTGTGGGAGCAGTACTTC. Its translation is CSASPPGQGLWEQYF.

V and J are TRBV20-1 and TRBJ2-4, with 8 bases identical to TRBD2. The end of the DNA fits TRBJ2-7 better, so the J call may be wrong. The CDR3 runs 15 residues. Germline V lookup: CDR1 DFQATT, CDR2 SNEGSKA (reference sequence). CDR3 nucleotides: TGCAGTGCTAGAGATCCGGGAGGGCCGAACGACGAGCAGTACTTC. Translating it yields CSARDPGGPNDEQYF.

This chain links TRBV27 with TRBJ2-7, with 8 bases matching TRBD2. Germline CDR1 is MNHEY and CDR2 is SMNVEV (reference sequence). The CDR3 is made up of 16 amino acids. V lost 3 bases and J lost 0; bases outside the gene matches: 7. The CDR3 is CASSLSSGPLSYEQYF. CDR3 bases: TGTGCCAGCAGTTTGTCTAGCGGGCCCCTCTCCTACGAGCAGTACTTC.

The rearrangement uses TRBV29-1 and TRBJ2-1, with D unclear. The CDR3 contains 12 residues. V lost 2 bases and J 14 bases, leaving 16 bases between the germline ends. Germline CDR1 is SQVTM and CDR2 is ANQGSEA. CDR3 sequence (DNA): TGCAGCGTTGAACCCCAGTCGGGCGTCGAGTTCTTC. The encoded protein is CSVEPQSGVEFF.

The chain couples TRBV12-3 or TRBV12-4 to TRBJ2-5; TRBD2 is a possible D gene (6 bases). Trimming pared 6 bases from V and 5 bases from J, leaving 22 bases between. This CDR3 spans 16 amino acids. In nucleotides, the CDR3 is TGTGCCAGCAGCCCGACCCAGACTAGATCTATCGAGACCCAGTACTTC. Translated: CASSPTQTRSIETQYF.

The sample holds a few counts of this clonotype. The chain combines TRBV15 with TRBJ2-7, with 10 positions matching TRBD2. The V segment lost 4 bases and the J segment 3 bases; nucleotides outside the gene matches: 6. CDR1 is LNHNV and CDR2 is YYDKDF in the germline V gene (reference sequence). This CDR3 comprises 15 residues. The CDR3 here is CATSKKREGLYEQYF. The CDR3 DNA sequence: TGTGCCACCAGCAAAAAGCGGGAGGGCCTCTACGAGCAGTACTTC.

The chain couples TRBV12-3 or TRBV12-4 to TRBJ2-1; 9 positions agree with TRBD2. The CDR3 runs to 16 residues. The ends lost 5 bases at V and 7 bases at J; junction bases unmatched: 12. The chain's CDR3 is CASSPPGRAGGNEQFF. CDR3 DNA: TGTGCCAGCAGTCCCCCGGGACGAGCGGGAGGAAATGAGCAGTTCTTC.

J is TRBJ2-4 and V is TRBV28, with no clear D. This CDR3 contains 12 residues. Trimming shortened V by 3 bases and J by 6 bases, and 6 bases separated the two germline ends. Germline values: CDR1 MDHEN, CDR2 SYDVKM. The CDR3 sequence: CASSLVLNIQYF. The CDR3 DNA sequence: TGTGCCAGCAGTTTGGTTCTAAACATTCAGTACTTC.

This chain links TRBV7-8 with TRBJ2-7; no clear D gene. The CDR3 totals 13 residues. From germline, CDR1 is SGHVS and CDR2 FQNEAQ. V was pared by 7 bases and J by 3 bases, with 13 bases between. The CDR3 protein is CASKTSRDYEQYF. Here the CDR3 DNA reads TGTGCCAGCAAGACCTCCCGAGACTACGAGCAGTACTTC. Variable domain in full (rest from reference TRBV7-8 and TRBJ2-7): GAGVSQSPRYKVAKRGQDVALRCDPISGHVSLFWYQQALGQGPEFLTYFQNEAQLDKSGLPSDRFFAERPEGSVSTLKIQRTQQEDSAVYLCASKTSRDYEQYFGPGTRLTVT.

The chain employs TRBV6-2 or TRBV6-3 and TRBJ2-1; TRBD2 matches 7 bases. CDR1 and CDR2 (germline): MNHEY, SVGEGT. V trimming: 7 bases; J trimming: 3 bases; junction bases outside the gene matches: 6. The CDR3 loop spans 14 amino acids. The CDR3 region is CASTGGTIYNEQFF. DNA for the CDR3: TGTGCCAGCACCGGCGGGACTATCTACAATGAGCAGTTCTTC.

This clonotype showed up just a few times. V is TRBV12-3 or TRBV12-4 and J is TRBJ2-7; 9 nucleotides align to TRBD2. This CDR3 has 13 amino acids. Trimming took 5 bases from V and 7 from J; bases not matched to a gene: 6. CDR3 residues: CASSPSLAGEQYF. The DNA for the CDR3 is TGTGCCAGCAGTCCCAGCCTAGCGGGAGAGCAGTACTTC.